The 26 T cell receptor beta chains presented below share a single source sample, sequenced in a study of patients and donors after allogeneic stem cell transplantation. TCRdb reprocessed the RT-PCR reads via MiXCR and lists one record per CDR3 protein. The data hold over 200,000 distinct CDR3 sequences, with roughly two fifths observed a single time. The sequenced sample was blood, either unsorted or a sorted T cell fraction (not recorded which). These receptors were collected from a human donor who was either an allogeneic HSCT recipient or a stem cell or donor lymphocyte infusion donor (not recorded which). It is not recorded whose cells these are; they may come from a transplant donor.

The gene calls are TRBV20-1 and TRBJ2-3, with D maybe TRBD2 (6 bases). The ends were cut back, 5 bases at V and 1 base at J, with 13 bases in the middle. This CDR3 comprises 14 residues. CDR1 DFQATT and CDR2 SNEGSKA come from the germline V gene (reference sequence). CDR3 sequence reads: CSAVTSQRTDTQYF. The CDR3 DNA sequence: TGCAGTGCTGTGACTAGTCAACGCACAGATACGCAGTATTTT.

V and J are TRBV10-3 and TRBJ1-1; D ambiguous. V gave up 6 bases and J gave up 3 bases, with 11 bases separating them. Germline CDR1 and CDR2: ENHRY and SYGVKD. The CDR3 has 13 amino acids. The CDR3 is CAIRLGMDTEAFF. CDR3 coding DNA: TGTGCCATCAGACTGGGGATGGACACTGAAGCTTTCTTT.

The table lists this clonotype with many counts. The gene calls are TRBV9 and TRBJ1-5; TRBD1 might be the D (6 bases). Between the trimmed V and J ends, which lost 1 base and 5 bases, there was a span of 10 bases. The germline CDR1 and CDR2 sequences are SGDLS and YYNGEE. The CDR3 is made up of 14 amino acids. CDR3 nucleotides: TGTGCCAGCAGCGTAAAAGCAGGGGATCAGCCCCAGCATTTT. It codes for CASSVKAGDQPQHF.

This sequence joins TRBV20-1 and TRBJ1-1; D gene uncertain. Trimming cost V 5 bases and J 4 bases, with 11 bases left between them. The CDR3 totals 12 residues. CDR1 and CDR2 from the germline V gene are DFQATT and SNEGSKA (reference sequence). The DNA of the CDR3 is TGCAGTGCTGGGTACATTGCCACTGAAGCTTTCTTT. Translating it yields CSAGYIATEAFF.

The chain links TRBV5-1 to TRBJ1-2, with D possibly matching TRBD1 (5 bases). V lost 0 bases and J 4 bases, leaving 10 bases between the germline ends. Germline lookup yields CDR1 SGHRS and CDR2 YFSETQ. The CDR3 extends over 14 amino acids. The CDR3 sequence is CASSLVDNGYGYTF. In nucleotides, the CDR3 is TGCGCCAGCAGCTTGGTGGACAATGGCTATGGCTACACCTTC.

This clonotype was found many times. The CDR3 loop reads CSPLRGVSYEQYF. CDR3 DNA sequence: TGCAGTCCGTTACGGGGAGTCTCCTACGAGCAGTACTTC. The rearrangement links TRBV20-1 to TRBJ2-7, with a tentative D call TRBD2 (5 bases). V lost 8 bases to trimming and J lost 0 bases, with 14 bases between them. This CDR3 comprises 13 residues. Germline V gives CDR1 DFQATT, CDR2 SNEGSKA (reference sequence).

The chain is built from TRBV28 and TRBJ2-7; D ambiguous. Trimming took 5 bases from V and 2 from J, leaving 13 bases between them. The CDR3 consists of 14 residues. Germline V gene data show CDR1 as MDHEN and CDR2 as SYDVKM. CDR3 DNA: TGTGCCAGCAGTACCCGGTGGGCAGCCTACGAGCAGTACTTC. The encoded protein is CASSTRWAAYEQYF.

The gene calls are TRBV20-1 and TRBJ1-1, with a tentative D call TRBD1 (5 bases). Germline V lookup: CDR1 DFQATT, CDR2 SNEGSKA (reference sequence). Trimming shortened V by 0 bases and J by 5 bases, and 7 bases separated the two germline ends. This CDR3 has 12 amino acids. As DNA, the CDR3 is TGCAGTGCTAGAGATTGGGGGACTGAAGCTTTCTTT. Its translation: CSARDWGTEAFF.

The chain uses TRBV3-1 and TRBJ2-7; 10 bases are shared with TRBD2. Germline CDR1 and CDR2: LGHDT and YNNKEL (reference sequence). The CDR3 length is 16 residues. With V trimmed by 1 base and J by 3 bases, 6 bases remained unmatched. The CDR3 coding sequence is TGTGCCAGCAGCCAAGCGCCTAGCGGGGGTCGCTACGAGCAGTACTTC. Translating it yields CASSQAPSGGRYEQYF.

This chain connects TRBV6-6 to TRBJ1-5, with 7 bases matching TRBD1. The junction had 7 bases not matched to a gene; V was cut back by 11 bases and J by 3 bases. Looked up from germline, CDR1 is MNHNY and CDR2 is SVGAGI (reference sequence). The CDR3 contains 13 residues. The CDR3 DNA sequence: TGTGCCGGGGCACAGGGGTACAATCAGCCCCAGCATTTT. Translated, it gives CAGAQGYNQPQHF.

CDR3 residues: CSGWGGQGETQYF. The CDR3 DNA is TGCAGCGGCTGGGGGGGACAGGGAGAGACCCAGTACTTC. The V and J genes are TRBV29-1 and TRBJ2-5; 9 bases map to TRBD1. From germline, CDR1 is SQVTM and CDR2 ANQGSEA. Germline trimming cut 7 bases from V and 4 bases from J; bases unmatched to any gene: 7. This CDR3 has 13 residues.

This clonotype was detected a few times. The gene calls are TRBV28 and TRBJ1-1; weak D call: TRBD1 (5 bases). Germline lookup yields CDR1 MDHEN and CDR2 SYDVKM. There are 13 residues in the CDR3. V was trimmed by 7 bases and J by 10 bases, leaving 19 bases between them. The CDR3 DNA is TGTGCCAGCACCCTTCCGACTGGCGGGGGAGCTTTCTTT. This gives the protein CASTLPTGGGAFF.

This rearrangement joins TRBV4-1 to TRBJ2-4, with a possible D match to TRBD1 (6 bases). The CDR3 runs to 21 residues. Germline loops: CDR1 MGHRA, CDR2 YSYEKL. Between the trimmed V and J ends, which lost 2 bases and 1 base, there was a span of 27 bases. This CDR3 is CASSQLPGQISYRWAKNIQYF. As DNA, the CDR3 is TGCGCCAGCAGCCAACTACCCGGACAGATCTCCTACAGGTGGGCCAAAAACATTCAGTACTTC.

The genes are TRBV7-9 and TRBJ1-2, with D possibly matching TRBD1 (6 bases). The CDR3 extends over 14 amino acids. The V end was cut by 5 bases, the J end by 8 bases, with 18 bases between. Germline V gene sequence: CDR1 SEHNR, CDR2 FQNEAQ (reference sequence). CDR3 nucleotides: TGTGCCAGCAGCAAACTCGCAGGGGTGGAAGGCTACACCTTC. Translation: CASSKLAGVEGYTF.

The chain uses TRBV20-1 and TRBJ1-1, with a weak D call TRBD1 (5 bases). CDR1 is DFQATT and CDR2 is SNEGSKA in the germline V gene (reference sequence). CDR3 length: 12 residues. V was pared by 4 bases and J by 9 bases, with 15 bases between. The CDR3 loop reads CSAKNIGAQAFF. The CDR3 DNA reads as TGCAGTGCTAAAAATATAGGGGCCCAAGCTTTCTTT.

Only a few counts were recorded for this clonotype. The rearrangement uses TRBV6-1 and TRBJ1-5; maybe TRBD1 (6 bases). The CDR3 is 12 residues long. Germline-derived CDR1 and CDR2 are MNHNS and SASEGT. V lost 6 bases, J lost 8 bases, and 11 bases lay in between. The CDR3 DNA follows: TGTGCCAGCAGGGAGGGGGTTAAGCCCCAGCATTTT. It yields the protein CASREGVKPQHF.

Concerning this clonotype: A read error may produce the germline difference seen at one junction end. The rearrangement links TRBV4-1 to TRBJ1-5, with unresolved D. CDR3 length: 15 residues. In germline, CDR1 is MGHRA, CDR2 YSYEKL. The CDR3 region is CASSQDPASYQPQHF. In DNA, the CDR3 is TGCGCCAGCAGCCAAGATCCCGCTAGCTATCAGCCCCAGCATTTT.

The CDR3 protein is CASNPRGAYGYTF. For the CDR3, the DNA is TGTGCCAGCAATCCCCGGGGAGCCTATGGCTACACCTTC. The V call is TRBV12-3 or TRBV12-4, the J call TRBJ1-2; D remains unclear. The CDR3 has 13 residues. With 7 bases removed from V and 4 bases from J, the gap between germline ends came to 13 bases.

The chain employs TRBV6-6 and TRBJ1-3; D may be TRBD1 (5 bases). Trimming cost V 4 bases and J 4 bases, with 14 bases left between them. The CDR3 extends over 15 amino acids. Germline assignment: CDR1 MNHNY and CDR2 SVGAGI (reference sequence). CDR3 DNA sequence: TGTGCCAGCAGTTGGCCCGGGGCTCCGGGAAACACCATATATTTT. Translating gives CASSWPGAPGNTIYF.

This clonotype was seen more than once but under ten times. The genes are TRBV3-1 and TRBJ2-5; TRBD1 matches at 8 bases. CDR1 is LGHDT and CDR2 is YNNKEL in the germline V gene (reference sequence). The CDR3 is made up of 15 amino acids. V shed 0 bases, J shed 7 bases, and the junction held 7 bases outside the gene matches. The CDR3, as DNA: TGTGCCAGCAGCCAAGACGGGACAGGTGGACGGACCCAGTACTTC. Encoded protein: CASSQDGTGGRTQYF.

This chain connects TRBV4-3 to TRBJ2-2; 10 bases are a match to TRBD1. Germline V gene data show CDR1 as LGHNA and CDR2 as YSLEER. Trimming cost V 2 bases and J 3 bases; bases outside gene matches: 6. The CDR3 sequence is 17 residues long. The CDR3 region has the DNA TGCGCCAGCAGCCAACAGACAGGGGGCGCGGACACCGGGGAGCTGTTTTTT. Protein sequence: CASSQQTGGADTGELFF.

The sample holds many counts of this clonotype. This chain uses TRBV12-3 or TRBV12-4 with TRBJ1-5; D call uncertain. The V end was cut by 6 bases, the J end by 3 bases, with 9 bases between. There are 13 residues in the CDR3. CDR3 in amino acids: CASSWVFNQPQHF. The DNA for the CDR3 is TGTGCCAGCAGCTGGGTTTTCAATCAGCCCCAGCATTTT.

The chain uses TRBV5-6 and TRBJ1-1, with TRBD1 as a possible D gene (6 bases). This CDR3 contains 16 residues. Germline V gene sequence: CDR1 SGHDT, CDR2 YYEEEE. Between the trimmed V and J ends, which lost 0 bases and 1 base, there was a span of 13 bases. The CDR3 sequence is CASSLVRGATNTEAFF. The CDR3 DNA reads TGTGCCAGCAGCTTGGTTAGGGGGGCTACGAACACTGAAGCTTTCTTT.

The chain carries TRBV29-1 and TRBJ2-1; 9 nucleotides align to TRBD1. With V trimmed by 7 bases and J by 1 base, 8 bases remained unmatched. CDR3 length equals 15 residues. CDR1 and CDR2 (germline): SQVTM, ANQGSEA. The CDR3, as DNA: TGCAGCGCCGGCGGGGGACAGGGATCCTACAATGAGCAGTTCTTC. Protein: CSAGGGQGSYNEQFF.

The chain carries TRBV12-3 or TRBV12-4 and TRBJ2-7; 8 positions match TRBD1. The CDR3 covers 14 residues. Losses at the gene ends were 7 bases for V and 3 bases for J; bases not matched to a gene: 8. The CDR3 here is CASTLGQGNYEQYF. The CDR3 DNA reads as TGTGCCAGCACGCTCGGACAGGGAAACTACGAGCAGTACTTC.

This chain links TRBV12-3 or TRBV12-4 with TRBJ1-2; D perhaps matches TRBD1 (6 bases). CDR3 length: 16 amino acids. The V gene lost 1 base and the J gene lost 1 base, with 13 bases spanning the gap. The CDR3 nucleotides read TGTGCCAGCAGTTTAGTTCTGGGGGCCCATAACTATGGCTACACCTTC. Amino acid sequence: CASSLVLGAHNYGYTF.